A selection of T cell receptor beta chains follows, all from one sample in a study of CD8 T cells in ankylosing spondylitis. TCRdb passed the 5' RACE reads through MiXCR, listing each CDR3 protein once. The data hold under 250,000 distinct CDR3 sequences, with 32% observed a single time. Source material: blood, either unsorted or a sorted T cell fraction (not recorded which). The receptors come from a male donor with ankylosing spondylitis or in good health (not recorded which). Each CDR3 is given with its conserved first and last residue. A D gene is named only where the DNA matches it firmly. Only some rows state a clone size, as once, few, many or a class for expanded clones.

d_call clone_size j_call v_call cdr3_nt cdr3_aa
NA few TRBJ2-5 TRBV12-3/TRBV12-4 TGTGCCAGCAGTGAGGGGGGGGAGACCCAGTACTTC CASSEGGETQYF
TRBD1 few TRBJ2-5 TRBV10-3 TGTGCCATCAGGGGTCGGACAGGGGGGATCCAAGAGACCCAGTACTTC CAIRGRTGGIQETQYF
NA NA TRBJ2-1 TRBV27 TGTGCCAGCAGTCCACTTATCGGCTGGGAGCAGTTCTTC CASSPLIGWEQFF
TRBD2 NA TRBJ2-5 TRBV5-6 TGTGCCAGCAGCCTAGCGGGGGGATCAGAGACCCAGTACTTC CASSLAGGSETQYF
TRBD2 few TRBJ2-2 TRBV20-1 TGCAGTGCTAGGGAGCGGGGGGGCCCCCACGGGGAGCTGTTTTTT CSARERGGPHGELFF
NA NA TRBJ2-7 TRBV4-1 TGCGCCAGCAGCCAAGATTACGTGACAGTCTCCGAGCAGTACTTC CASSQDYVTVSEQYF
TRBD1 NA TRBJ2-7 TRBV5-6 TGTGCCAGCAGCTTGAAGGGACAGACAACCTCCTACGAGCAGTACTTC CASSLKGQTTSYEQYF
NA NA TRBJ2-5 TRBV11-2 TGTGCCAGCAGCTTACCCGGCGGGGCAGAGACCCAGTACTTC CASSLPGGAETQYF
NA few TRBJ1-5 TRBV20-1 TGCAGTGCCTGCTCTAGCAATCAGCCCCAGCATTTT CSACSSNQPQHF
TRBD2 NA TRBJ2-3 TRBV12-3/TRBV12-4 TGTGCCAGCAGTCGACTAGCGGGGGGGAGCACAGATACGCAGTATTTT CASSRLAGGSTDTQYF
TRBD1 few TRBJ2-5 TRBV29-1 TGCAGCGTTGAACTTGGGACAGGGCAACGCTTC CSVELGTGQRF
NA NA TRBJ2-2 TRBV20-1 TGCAGTGCCTCCTATAAAAAGGGTTCCGGGGAGCTGTTTTTT CSASYKKGSGELFF
NA NA TRBJ2-3 TRBV12-3/TRBV12-4 TGTGCCAGCAGTTTCTTCAAAGGAAGCACAGATACGCAGTATTTT CASSFFKGSTDTQYF
NA few TRBJ2-6 TRBV28 TGTGCCATGTCCGGCAGATCTGGGGCCAACGTCCTGACTTTC CAMSGRSGANVLTF
TRBD1 NA TRBJ1-3 TRBV6-1 TGTGCCAGCAGGGCCGGGACAGGGGTCGGAAACACCATATATTTT CASRAGTGVGNTIYF
NA NA TRBJ2-2 TRBV20-1 TGCAGTGCTAGAGTGGGCAGAGACACCGGGGAGCTGTTTTTT CSARVGRDTGELFF
NA NA TRBJ2-3 TRBV5-1 TGCGCCAGCAGCAGGTGGGCACCCGTCGGCACAGATACGCAGTATTTT CASSRWAPVGTDTQYF
NA NA TRBJ2-3 TRBV20-1 TGCAGTGCTAGTATGCTAAAGGGGGCAGATACGCAGTATTTT CSASMLKGADTQYF
NA NA TRBJ2-2 TRBV29-1 TGCAGCGCCAACTTCCCCACCGGGGAGCTGTTTTTT CSANFPTGELFF
TRBD1 few TRBJ2-5 TRBV9 TGTGCCAGCAGCGCTAGACAGGGAGAGACCCAGTACTTC CASSARQGETQYF
NA many TRBJ2-7 TRBV29-1 TGCAGCGTTGCTCCGGGCCTCTCACGGGAGGAGCAGTACTTC CSVAPGLSREEQYF
NA NA TRBJ2-5 TRBV15 TGTGCCACCAGCAGAGTAGGGGGGAGCCAAGAGACCCAGTACTTC CATSRVGGSQETQYF
NA once TRBJ2-3 TRBV12-3/TRBV12-4 TGTGCCAGCAGCCCTCCGCTTGGGATGGATACGCAGTATTTT CASSPPLGMDTQYF
NA many TRBJ1-1 TRBV29-1 TGCAGCGCCCGTGGTCCAGTTAACACTGAAGCTTTCTTT CSARGPVNTEAFF
TRBD1 few TRBJ2-1 TRBV5-1 TGCGCCAGCAGCCCCAGCCTCAGGGACAGGGCCCACAATGAGCAGTTCTTC CASSPSLRDRAHNEQFF
NA few TRBJ1-5 TRBV12-3/TRBV12-4 TGTGCCAGCAGACCCCGCTACAATCAGCCCCAGCATTTT CASRPRYNQPQHF
TRBD2 few TRBJ2-3 TRBV27 TGTGCCAGCAGTTTGGGGCGGGGGGCCCCCATGGATACGCAGTATTTT CASSLGRGAPMDTQYF
NA NA TRBJ1-4 TRBV5-5 TGTGCCAGCAGCTTGGGGGGGGAAGGAATTAATGAAAAACTGTTTTTT CASSLGGEGINEKLFF
NA NA TRBJ1-5 TRBV20-1 TGCAGTGCTAGTGGGGGGAGGAGCAATCAGCCCCAGCATTTT CSASGGRSNQPQHF
NA few TRBJ2-7 TRBV6-1 TGTGCCAGCAGACTAGACAGGGACTATATAGGCGAGCAGTACTTC CASRLDRDYIGEQYF
NA NA TRBJ1-2 TRBV20-1 TGCAGTGCCCAGTTGGCGGTCTATGGCTACACCTTC CSAQLAVYGYTF
TRBD1 NA TRBJ1-2 TRBV20-1 TGCAGTGCTAGAGACGGAAGACAGGGTGGTGCTGGCTACACCTTC CSARDGRQGGAGYTF
NA NA TRBJ2-7 TRBV27 TGTGCCAGCAGTCCCTTCGCCAGCGGACAATACGAGCAGTACTTC CASSPFASGQYEQYF
TRBD2 NA TRBJ2-7 TRBV20-1 TGCAGTGCCCCCCGGAGCGGGGGCTCCTACGAGCAGTACTTC CSAPRSGGSYEQYF
NA few TRBJ1-1 TRBV9 TGTGCCAGCAGCGCCGGGCTCCTGAACACTGAAGCTTTCTTT CASSAGLLNTEAFF
NA NA TRBJ2-3 TRBV12-3/TRBV12-4 TGTGCCAGCACCTCCCAGGGGCGCCGGCGGGGTTTT CASTSQGRRRGF
NA NA TRBJ2-1 TRBV4-1 TGCGCCAGCAGCCAAGATGGCCGGTCTGGCCACAATGAGCAGTTCTTC CASSQDGRSGHNEQFF
NA NA TRBJ2-1 TRBV2 TGTGCCAGCAGGGAGGACGGAACTAACAATGAGCAGTTCTTC CASREDGTNNEQFF
NA many TRBJ1-3 TRBV29-1 TGCAGCGTTGAGGTTCGGCAGTCCCTCTCTGGAAACACCATATATTTT CSVEVRQSLSGNTIYF
TRBD2 NA TRBJ2-4 TRBV20-1 TGCAGTGTTAGGGTAGCGGGGCCAGCCAAAAACATTCAGTACTTC CSVRVAGPAKNIQYF
NA many TRBJ2-7 TRBV29-1 TGCAGCGCGGGATTAGTTCGGGACGAGCAGTACTTC CSAGLVRDEQYF
NA NA TRBJ2-1 TRBV7-2 TGTGCCAGCACGCCCTGGAGCGGCAATGAGCAGTTCTTC CASTPWSGNEQFF
NA few TRBJ2-7 TRBV2 TGTGCCAGCCGGTTGGGTTCCAACGAGCAGTACTTC CASRLGSNEQYF
NA few TRBJ1-4 TRBV12-3/TRBV12-4 TGTGCCAGCAGCAACAGAAACACACGCCCGAATGAAAAACTGTTTTTT CASSNRNTRPNEKLFF
NA few TRBJ2-5 TRBV12-3/TRBV12-4 TGTGCCAGCAGTTCCCGCGGCGCCCAGTACTTC CASSSRGAQYF
NA many TRBJ1-1 TRBV20-1 TGCGGCGCTAAGGTAGGGGGCACTGAAGCTTTCTTT CGAKVGGTEAFF
NA NA TRBJ2-1 TRBV2 TGTGCCAGCAGTGAAAACGCGGCCTACAATGAGCAGTTCTTC CASSENAAYNEQFF
NA NA TRBJ2-2 TRBV27 TGTGCCAGCAGTTCACACCAGAAGAACACCGGGGAGCTGTTTTTT CASSSHQKNTGELFF
NA many TRBJ2-7 TRBV20-1 TGCAGTGCTAGAGATCTGAGCTCCTACGAGCAGTACTTC CSARDLSSYEQYF
NA NA TRBJ2-7 TRBV5-5 TGTGCCAGCAGCCATCCGATGGGCTACGAGCAGTACTTC CASSHPMGYEQYF
NA few TRBJ2-7 TRBV25-1 TGTGCCAGCAGTCCGGGGGCTCCTAACTACGAGCAGTACTTC CASSPGAPNYEQYF
TRBD1 NA TRBJ1-1 TRBV20-1 TGCAGTGCCAGGGGGATCTTGAGGGGAGCTTTCTTT CSARGILRGAFF
NA NA TRBJ2-3 TRBV3-1 TGTGCCAGCAGCCAAGGAGGGACGCCCGCAGATACGCAGTATTTT CASSQGGTPADTQYF
TRBD1 few TRBJ2-3 TRBV9 TGTGCCAGCAGCGTGGTTGGACAGGGACCAGATACGCAGTATTTT CASSVVGQGPDTQYF
TRBD2 NA TRBJ2-3 TRBV20-1 TGCAGTGCTAGAGATCGGCTAGCGGGGACAGATACGCAGTATTTT CSARDRLAGTDTQYF
TRBD1 few TRBJ1-1 TRBV20-1 TGCAGTGGGGACAGGGGGCCCCAGATGAACACTGAAGCTTTCTTT CSGDRGPQMNTEAFF
NA NA TRBJ2-7 TRBV12-3/TRBV12-4 TGTGCCAGCAGTTTAACGCAGGCCGAGCAGTACTTC CASSLTQAEQYF
NA few TRBJ2-1 TRBV29-1 TGCAGCTGCTGGGCGCCTCGGGGTGAGCAGTTCTTC CSCWAPRGEQFF
NA NA TRBJ2-2 TRBV7-7 TGTGCCAGCGCAGGGCGGGGCACCGGGGAGCTGTTTTTT CASAGRGTGELFF